Listed below are T cell receptor beta chains from one sample, sequenced in a study of identical twins. MiXCR, applied by TCRdb to the 5' RACE reads, yields one record per CDR3 protein. Of some 1,700,000 distinct CDR3 sequences in the sample, less than 40% were seen once. The sample consisted of cord blood. These receptor sequences come from a newborn girl in good health. Both conserved end residues are part of each CDR3. D genes are given only for firm matches. Clone sizes are given selectively: once, few, many, or a class where the clone is expanded.

J gene | V gene | D gene | clone size | CDR3 protein | CDR3 DNA
TRBJ2-3 | TRBV5-1 | NA | NA | CASSSYRLIDTDTQYF | TGCGCCAGCAGCTCCTACCGACTAATCGACACAGATACGCAGTATTTT
TRBJ1-2 | TRBV18 | TRBD1 | few | CASSPTQGNYGYTF | TGTGCCAGCTCACCTACACAGGGGAACTATGGCTACACCTTC
TRBJ2-6 | TRBV11-2 | NA | NA | CASSLFGTLIPTSTGANVLTF | TGTGCCAGCAGCTTGTTCGGTACTCTCATACCTACGAGTACTGGGGCCAACGTCCTGACTTTC
TRBJ1-6 | TRBV27 | NA | NA | CASSLDFPGMGSPLHF | TGTGCCAGCAGTTTAGACTTCCCAGGGATGGGTTCACCCCTCCACTTT
TRBJ1-2 | TRBV18 | TRBD1 | NA | CASSPNTGDYGYTF | TGTGCCAGCTCACCTAATACAGGGGACTATGGCTACACCTTC
TRBJ1-4 | TRBV5-5 | TRBD1 | NA | CASSADQGALTNEKLFF | TGTGCCAGCAGCGCAGATCAGGGGGCGCTGACTAATGAAAAACTGTTTTTT
TRBJ2-1 | TRBV24-1 | NA | NA | CATSDFGGVGYNEQFF | TGTGCCACCAGTGATTTCGGCGGGGTGGGCTACAATGAGCAGTTCTTC
TRBJ1-5 | TRBV6-6 | NA | NA | CASSYWGEGNQPQHF | TGTGCCAGCAGTTACTGGGGGGAGGGCAATCAGCCCCAGCATTTT
TRBJ2-7 | TRBV28 | NA | NA | CASSFRLAGPSSYEQYF | TGTGCCAGCAGTTTCCGTCTGGCGGGTCCTAGCTCCTACGAGCAGTACTTC
TRBJ2-7 | TRBV15 | TRBD2 | NA | CATSRGGVAGYNEQYF | TGTGCCACCAGCAGAGGAGGAGTAGCGGGATACAATGAGCAGTACTTC
TRBJ2-1 | TRBV7-2 | NA | NA | CASARSGISYNEQFF | TGTGCCAGCGCCAGAAGCGGCATCTCGTACAATGAGCAGTTCTTC
TRBJ2-5 | TRBV9 | NA | few | CASSVDIRETQYF | TGTGCCAGCAGCGTAGACATCAGGGAGACCCAGTACTTC
TRBJ1-2 | TRBV9 | NA | NA | CASSVDPRDKESPYGYTF | TGTGCCAGCAGCGTAGACCCCCGGGACAAGGAGTCTCCCTATGGCTACACCTTC
TRBJ2-5 | TRBV3-1 | TRBD2 | NA | CVSSLREGEQYF | TGTGTCAGCAGCCTCCGGGAGGGGGAGCAGTACTTC
TRBJ2-7 | TRBV15 | NA | few | CATSRVFLRRTQTYEQYF | TGTGCCACCAGCAGAGTGTTCCTTCGCCGGACACAGACCTACGAGCAGTACTTC
TRBJ1-6 | TRBV7-2 | NA | few | CASSLVGFSNSPLHF | TGTGCCAGCAGCTTAGTCGGTTTCTCTAATTCACCCCTCCACTTT
TRBJ1-1 | TRBV7-9 | NA | NA | CASSLADFMNTEAFF | TGTGCCAGCAGCTTAGCTGATTTCATGAACACTGAAGCTTTCTTT
TRBJ2-3 | TRBV4-2 | NA | many | CASSQDPGADTQYF | TGTGCCAGCAGCCAAGATCCGGGGGCAGATACGCAGTATTTT
TRBJ2-4 | TRBV30 | NA | NA | CAWSAGGLPKNIQYF | TGTGCCTGGAGTGCCGGGGGGCTTCCTAAAAACATTCAGTACTTC
TRBJ1-2 | TRBV5-1 | NA | few | CATSNGYGYTF | TGCGCCACCTCCAATGGGTATGGCTACACCTTC
TRBJ1-2 | TRBV29-1 | NA | NA | CSVAHKGGYTF | TGCAGCGTTGCCCACAAGGGTGGCTACACCTTC
TRBJ2-7 | TRBV11-2 | TRBD2 | few | CASSPGLAGREQYF | TGTGCCAGCAGCCCGGGACTAGCGGGGCGGGAGCAGTACTTC
TRBJ2-3 | TRBV15 | NA | few | CATSRLKQWEARTDTQYF | TGTGCCACCAGCAGATTAAAGCAGTGGGAGGCAAGAACAGATACGCAGTATTTT
TRBJ2-5 | TRBV15 | NA | NA | CATSQSTRETQYF | TGTGCCACCAGCCAAAGTACTCGAGAGACCCAGTACTTC
TRBJ1-1 | TRBV7-2 | NA | NA | CASGKEAFF | TGTGCCAGCGGCAAAGAAGCTTTCTTT
TRBJ2-7 | TRBV20-1 | TRBD1 | NA | CSAEPTGDEQYF | TGCAGTGCTGAACCAACAGGGGACGAGCAGTACTTC
TRBJ1-1 | TRBV30 | NA | few | CAWSVGTGNTEAFF | TGTGCCTGGAGTGTAGGGACGGGGAACACTGAAGCTTTCTTT
TRBJ2-7 | TRBV7-2 | NA | NA | CASSLNPGAGSYNEQYF | TGTGCCAGCAGCTTAAATCCAGGGGCGGGCTCCTACAATGAGCAGTACTTC
TRBJ2-3 | TRBV2 | NA | few | CASSGPVTTDTQYF | TGTGCCAGCAGTGGACCCGTTACCACAGATACGCAGTATTTT
TRBJ2-1 | TRBV28 | TRBD2 | NA | CASSLTSVGEQFF | TGTGCCAGCAGTTTGACTAGCGTAGGTGAGCAGTTCTTC
TRBJ1-1 | TRBV6-5 | NA | NA | CASSYPDGNTEAFF | TGTGCCAGCAGTTATCCGGACGGGAACACTGAAGCTTTCTTT
TRBJ2-1 | TRBV9 | NA | few | CASSVAPLGRQFF | TGTGCCAGCAGCGTAGCGCCGCTAGGACGGCAGTTCTTC
TRBJ1-2 | TRBV2 | NA | NA | CASSGNKYGYTF | TGTGCCAGCAGTGGCAATAAGTATGGCTACACCTTC
TRBJ2-1 | TRBV2 | TRBD2 | NA | CASRGGRLASYYNEQFF | TGTGCCAGCAGGGGCGGGAGGCTAGCCTCGTACTACAATGAGCAGTTCTTC
TRBJ2-1 | TRBV20-1 | TRBD1 | many | CSARGTGTASYNEQFF | TGCAGTGCCCGAGGAACCGGGACAGCTAGCTACAATGAGCAGTTCTTC